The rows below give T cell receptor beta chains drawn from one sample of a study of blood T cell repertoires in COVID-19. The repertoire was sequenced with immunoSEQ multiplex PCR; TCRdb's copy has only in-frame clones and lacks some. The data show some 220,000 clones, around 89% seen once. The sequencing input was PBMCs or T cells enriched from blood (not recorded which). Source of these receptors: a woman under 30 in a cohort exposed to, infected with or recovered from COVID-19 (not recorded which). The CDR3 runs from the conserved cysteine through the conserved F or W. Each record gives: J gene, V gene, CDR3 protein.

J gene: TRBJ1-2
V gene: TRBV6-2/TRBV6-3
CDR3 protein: CASSYLGGGGYTF

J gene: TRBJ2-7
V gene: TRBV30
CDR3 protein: CAWTDTSAVPYEQYF

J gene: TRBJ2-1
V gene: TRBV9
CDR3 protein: CASSVGRTLNEQFF

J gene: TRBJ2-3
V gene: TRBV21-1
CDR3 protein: CASRSLRGCSTDTQYF

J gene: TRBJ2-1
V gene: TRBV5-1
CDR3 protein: CASSLTLGSSYNEQFF

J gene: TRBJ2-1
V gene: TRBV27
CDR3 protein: CASQRGTGADEQFF

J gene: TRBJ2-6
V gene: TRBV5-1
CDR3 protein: CASSLTGPSAGANVLTF

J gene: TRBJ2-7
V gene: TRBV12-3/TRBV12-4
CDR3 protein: CASSQAGDAEQYF

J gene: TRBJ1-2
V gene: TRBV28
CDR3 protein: CESYGYTF

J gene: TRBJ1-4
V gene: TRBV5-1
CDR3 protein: CASSLAGTDYEKLFF

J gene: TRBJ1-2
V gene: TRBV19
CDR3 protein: CASIAGGTIYGYTF

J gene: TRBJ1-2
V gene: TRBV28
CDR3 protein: CASSLYPPGGTGGGYTF

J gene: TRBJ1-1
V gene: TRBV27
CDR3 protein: CASSPGQGRLNTEAFF

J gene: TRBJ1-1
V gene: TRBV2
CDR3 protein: CASKSSWSEAFF

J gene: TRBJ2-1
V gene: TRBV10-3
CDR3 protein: CAISGQGATGNEQFF

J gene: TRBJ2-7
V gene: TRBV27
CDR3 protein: CASSLTGGYEQYF

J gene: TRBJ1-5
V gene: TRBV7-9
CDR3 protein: CASSSKLQPQHF

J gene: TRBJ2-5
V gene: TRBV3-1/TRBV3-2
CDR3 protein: CASSRTDQETQYF

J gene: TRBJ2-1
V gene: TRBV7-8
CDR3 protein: CASSRDRGNEQFF

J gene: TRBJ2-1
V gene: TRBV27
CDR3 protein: CASSPGLAWDEQFF

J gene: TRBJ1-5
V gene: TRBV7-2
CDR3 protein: CASSSPGGQPQHF

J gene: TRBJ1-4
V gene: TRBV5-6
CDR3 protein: CASSPRTGTNEKLFF

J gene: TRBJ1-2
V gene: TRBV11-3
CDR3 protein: CASSLEGRLAGYTF

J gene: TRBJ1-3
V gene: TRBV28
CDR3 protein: CASSLIPGGSTGNTIYF

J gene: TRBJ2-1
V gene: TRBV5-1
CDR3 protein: CASSPTGLAGDALWEQFF

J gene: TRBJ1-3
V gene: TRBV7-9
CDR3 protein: CASSHRGRLGLTGNTIYF

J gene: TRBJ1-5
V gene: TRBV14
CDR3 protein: CASSQVAGQPQHF

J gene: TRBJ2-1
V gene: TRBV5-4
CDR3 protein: CASTFNLAGGPWNEQFF

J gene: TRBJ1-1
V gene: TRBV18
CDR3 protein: CASSPPGQEGTEAFF

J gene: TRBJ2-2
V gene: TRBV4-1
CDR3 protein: CASSHEGQGANTGELFF

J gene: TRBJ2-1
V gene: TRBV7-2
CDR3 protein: CASSPQGLATAVEQFF

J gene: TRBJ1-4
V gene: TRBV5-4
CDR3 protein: CASSLGVPGRTNEKLFF

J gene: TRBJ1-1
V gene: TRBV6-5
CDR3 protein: CASKGQGFTEAFF